This T cell receptor (beta chain) was recorded in a study of T cells in Graves' hyperthyroidism and ophthalmopathy. V shed 5 bases, J shed 3 bases, and the junction held 5 bases outside the gene matches. This CDR3 region has 16 residues. Germline assignment: CDR1 SGHRS and CDR2 YFSETQ. This clonotype was observed many times. Amplification of TCR beta CDR3 regions used RNA as the template. The primer set for the first-round RT-PCR of the TCR CDR3 was HTBI. TCRdb itself ran the multiplex PCR reads through MiXCR, one entry per CDR3 protein. The table includes a few hundred thousand distinct CDR3 sequences, 15% to 17% detected once.

The rearrangement links TRBV5-1 to TRBJ2-3; 14 bases agree with TRBD2. This TCR was sampled from a woman under 30 with Graves' hyperthyroidism. Material: blood. This chain's CDR3 is CASRPGLAGATDTQYF. The CDR3 DNA reads TGCGCCAGCAGGCCGGGACTAGCGGGAGCGACAGATACGCAGTATTTT.